Sequencing of this TCR beta chain was carried out in a study of cytomegalovirus exposure and HLA in healthy donors (TCRdb year 2017). Study-level background: According to an earlier analysis of a few hundred of the donors, 150 million to 200 million T cells yielded roughly 100 million unique TCR beta sequences and about 300 Gb of sequence data. An early release covering around 630 HLA-typed donors comprised 300 to 350 gigabases of sequencing data and roughly 85 million unique TCR sequences. Of the approximately 400 genotyped donors, roughly 85% fell in the genetic ancestry cluster associated with self-reported Caucasian donors. The study aimed to test whether signatures of past pathogen exposure could be identified by cataloging public T cell receptors. The T cell repertoires of some 670 subjects were profiled by immunosequencing and related to cytomegalovirus serostatus. In addition to the first cohort of roughly 670 subjects, a separate validation cohort of approximately 130 different subjects was used. High-throughput TCR immunosequencing, statistical association of individual TCRs with disease status, and machine learning were combined to predict cytomegalovirus infection status. A later analysis re-examined previously published TCR beta repertoires from several hundred donors and added high-resolution HLA genotyping to investigate patterns of TCR occurrence. In the later analysis, no new phenotypic data were used to find candidate immune exposures; instead, reliance was placed on TCR beta sequences and their occurrence across donors. An earlier analysis of several hundred of the donors applied high-throughput TCR beta sequencing to assess whether each TCR beta V gene segment acted as functional or pseudogenic. Donor age, sex, ethnicity and CMV serostatus were collected together with the repertoire data. A later genetic analysis used genome-wide SNP genotypes for about 65% of the 666 donors, treating that subset as a discovery cohort. All discovery cohort repertoires had been generated on a single sequencing platform. Class I and class II HLA loci were covered by the typing at four-digit resolution. Typing coverage differed by locus: A, B, C, DRB1 and DQB1 were typed in about 620-640 donors, DQA1 in 500 to 550, DPA1 in some 570, and DPB1 in 400 to 480. Four to six DR-DQ haplotypes were handled as single units for association and clustering, since linkage in the cohort was strong. On average, approximately 250,000 unique TCR beta nucleotide sequences were sequenced per donor among fewer than 500 genotyped donors of the cohort, with roughly 19% of those sequences being non-productive. Findings and caveats that apply to the study as a whole: The 87-base-pair reads could not distinguish some IMGT-functional V segments, including TRBV6-2 and TRBV6-3, so those segments were excluded. Approximately 16 rarely observed V segments, including chromosome 9 orphons, were excluded from the earlier analysis of approximately 500 of the donors because counts were too low. The authors suggested that the approach could potentially be extended to other disease states and immunological phenotypes. Sequencing depth was assumed to be roughly uniform across donors in the presence/absence analyses, though that assumption may not hold. Specific HLA alleles were associated with 15,000 to 20,000 TCR beta sequences at a false discovery rate of 0.05 in a later analysis. A few of the identified cytomegalovirus-associated TCR beta chains were confirmed in vitro to be specific for cytomegalovirus antigens. Because some donors lacked HLA typing at each locus, the association tests relied only on the typed subset. The classifier was reported to diagnose cytomegalovirus status with high specificity and sensitivity in both the original and validation cohorts. Compared with equally common non-associated chains, HLA-associated TCR beta chains in a later analysis were more clonally expanded and had lower generation probabilities. In an earlier analysis of about 600 of the donors, most TCR beta V segments appeared in productive rearrangements about 87% or about 30% of the time, broadly matching IMGT annotations. According to a later analysis, parvovirus B19, influenza, CMV and Epstein-Barr virus appeared linked to several top co-occurrence clusters. While some public TCRs were present in many individuals, most TCR sequences turned up only very rarely across donors. V-gene and J-gene trimming of TCR beta chains was associated with a missense DCLRE1C variant in a later genetic analysis, and the association was replicated in an independent cohort. In the study, 164 TCR beta chains were listed as associated with cytomegalovirus. A later analysis found that TCR association rates varied across HLA loci, with DRB1 alleles showing the most associated TCRs and HLA-C alleles the fewest. A further reported finding was that TCR beta sequences accurately predicted the HLA-A and HLA-B alleles for most subjects in the first cohort. Immune exposure information for the cohort was limited to CMV serostatus. The cohort was sequenced for TCR beta chains only, and without alpha or paired-chain data the features that could be detected were limited. A cluster of highly shared sequence variants was judged likely to represent a technical artifact of the sequencing pipeline. When HLA alleles, especially DR and DQ, strongly co-occurred, attributing TCR associations to individual alleles was difficult. Linkage disequilibrium might explain the correlated functional status among segregating V segments, but an unknown experimental factor could not be ruled out. A later genetic analysis reported fewer N-insertions in productive TCRs among donors in an Asian-associated ancestry cluster than the roughly 670-donor mean. A later analysis found that most CMV-associated TCR beta chains appeared HLA-restricted, with HLA associations seemingly driven largely by CMV exposure.

As for this clone: What antigen it recognizes has not been identified. At one boundary the junction diverges from the germline segment, which might be a read error.

The CDR3, from cysteine to phenylalanine, totals 16 residues. The CDR3 DNA has 48 bases and is translated from base 1. From a lookup of the germline V gene, CDR1 and CDR2 are KGHSH and LQKENI. The cohort consisted of some 730 healthy bone marrow donors. All cohort members were sampled while nominally healthy, although unrecorded immune exposures were likely present. The donor was CMV seronegative and belonged to the group of 350 to 400 seronegative cohort members. A peripheral blood sample was collected from each donor, and TCR beta sequencing was performed on peripheral blood mononuclear cells. Genomic DNA extraction from the blood cell samples was performed with the Qiagen DNeasy Blood Extraction Kit. The protocol used for the library was the immunoSEQ multiplex PCR assay. The multiplex PCR relied on a mix of 60 forward primers for TCR Vbeta segments and 13 reverse primers for TCR Jbeta segments. A multiplex PCR assay on genomic DNA amplified the CDR3 region of rearranged TCR beta genes. Amplified TCR beta libraries were sequenced as 87-base-pair reads on the Illumina HiSeq System. On the study's bioinformatics: In a later analysis, tens of millions of unique TCR beta chains were counted across the roughly 610 repertoires, and roughly 11 million of these chains were shared by at least two donors. A nearest-neighbor algorithm error-corrected the raw reads and collapsed the reads into unique sequences, merging closely related sequences to remove PCR and sequencing errors. Alignment of CDR3 sequences to IMGT reference sequences was used to assign V, D and J gene segments. For a sequence to be retained, a match of at least six nucleotides to both a V gene segment and a J gene segment was required. Rearrangements were classified as productive when the CDR3 lacked stop codons and remained in frame with V and J, and all other rearrangements were classified as non-productive. Following IMGT convention, CDR3 was defined as the stretch from the second conserved V-encoded cysteine up to the conserved J-encoded phenylalanine. In an earlier analysis of some 550 of the donors, sequences lacking an unambiguous match to a single V gene segment were excluded. In an earlier analysis of 450 to 750 of the donors, a V segment was called functional when productive rearrangements were above 56.7%, and segregating when the standard deviation between donors exceeded 5%. To diagnose cytomegalovirus status from the catalog of TCR beta chain sequences, a statistical classification framework was built. V and J gene assignment, in a later analysis, came from comparing TCR nucleotide sequences with IMGT/GENE-DB human TR gene sequences. The TCRdist pipeline was used in a later analysis to assign CDR3 sequences and most-parsimonious VDJ recombination scenarios. In a later analysis, each TCR beta chain was defined by its CDR3 amino acid sequence together with its V-gene family, and reads lacking a unique V-gene family were excluded. A later analysis removed 592 highly shared, low-generation-probability nucleotide sequences to deal with suspected cross-contamination and a sequencing artifact. A later analysis calculated a clonal expansion index for each public chain from normalized within-repertoire ranks of inferred template counts. A later analysis computed generation probabilities with a VDJ recombination model fitted to out-of-frame rearrangements, and checked the results against IGoR. In a later analysis, hypergeometric tests were used to score TCR-TCR, TCR-HLA and TCR-CMV co-occurrence, with a repertoire-size bias correction applied to TCR pairs. A later analysis estimated false discovery rates by permuting HLA or CMV assignments 20 times. In a later analysis, co-occurring TCRs were grouped using DBSCAN, with TCRdist sequence similarity added in when clustering inside HLA-allele-positive subsets. Repertoires with fewer than 30,000 or more than 120,000 public chains were left out of co-occurrence clustering, as were about five repertoires with anomalous nucleotide sharing. TCRdb carries this immuneACCESS record with in-frame sequences only. Its versions omit some clonotypes, under half of them owing to an unresolved V gene in the studies checked, with the rest unexplained. Clone size and V and J calls were adopted from that table, with D and trimming inferred from the DNA. The sample table holds approximately 97,000 clones, of which 73% were seen once. 3% to 4% of the sample belongs to the ten largest clones.

Sequenced sample: PBMCs. The sequence joins TRBV18 to TRBJ2-2, and TRBD1 aligns with 12 junction nucleotides. The clonotype originates from a man aged 40-49 years in good health and CMV-seronegative. The bases are TGTGCCAGCTCACGACCGGGACAGGGGGCAACCGGGGAGCTGCTTTTT. This is translated as CASSRPGQGATGELLF.